This T cell receptor beta chain was sequenced in a study of blood T cell repertoires in COVID-19. Study-wide context: Specimens from acute and convalescent COVID-19 originated in the United States, Italy and Spain. PBMCs, B-cell-depleted T cells, or T cells provided the cDNA or gDNA that made up the material.

In the authors' methods: Cell counts per sample came from amplifying reference gene primers. Generated by immunoSEQ multiplex PCR, the TCRdb table keeps only in-frame clones and is missing some. V and J calls and clone size come straight from that table; D and trimming were deduced from the DNA. The sample gives around 100,000 clones, roughly nine tenths of which show up once; roughly 5.6% is in the top ten. The sample taken for sequencing was peripheral blood. The source of this sequence is a human donor in a cohort sampled during active COVID-19.

In DNA, the CDR3 is TGTGCCAGCTCACCAGGGCAGGGGGTCTACGAGCAGTACTTC. Residues: CASSPGQGVYEQYF. V is TRBV18 and J is TRBJ2-7, with 7 bases lining up with TRBD1. V was clipped by 2 bases and J by 3 bases; unmatched bases: 4. The CDR3 loop spans 14 amino acids. Germline V gives CDR1 KGHSH, CDR2 LQKENI.